A single sample is the source of the 29 T cell receptor beta chains below, sequenced in a study of PD-L1 blockade in urothelial cancer. Assay: immunoSEQ multiplex PCR; the TCRdb copy retains only in-frame clones and omits some. The table has 85,000 to 95,000 clones, 90% seen once. As for time point: pretreatment peripheral blood. Sequences were derived from PBMCs, sampled around atezolizumab (anti-PD-L1) treatment. Receptors were obtained from a man between 60 and 75 years old with urothelial cancer.

The V call is TRBV5-4, the J call TRBJ1-5; D possibly corresponds to TRBD1 (5 bases). The CDR3 is 15 residues long. The V end was cut by 2 bases, the J end by 4 bases, with 13 bases between. In germline, CDR1 is SGHNT, CDR2 YYREEE (reference sequence). DNA for the CDR3: TGTGCCAGCAGCTTTGGGGCCTCTCCTAATCAGCCCCAGCATTTT. This sequence encodes CASSFGASPNQPQHF.

The rearrangement joins TRBV19 to TRBJ2-3; D possibly corresponds to TRBD2 (6 bases). The CDR3 loop spans 15 amino acids. Between the trimmed V and J ends, which lost 7 bases and 4 bases, there was a span of 18 bases. Germline V gene sequence: CDR1 LNHDA, CDR2 SQIVND (reference sequence). Here the CDR3 DNA reads TGTGCCAGTAAAGCTGGAGGGAGTAATGCAGATACGCAGTATTTT. This translates into CASKAGGSNADTQYF.

Concerning this clone: One end of the junction is discordant with germline, which a read error may explain. The chain employs TRBV7-7 and TRBJ1-1; TRBD1 is a possible D gene (5 bases). The CDR3 totals 13 residues. Germline CDR1 SSHAT, CDR2 FNYEAQ (reference sequence). The CDR3 nucleotides are TGTGCTAGCAGCTTATCGGGGGACACTGAAGCTTTCTTT. Encoded protein: CASSLSGDTEAFF.

The chain combines TRBV7-2 with TRBJ2-7, with D maybe TRBD1 (6 bases). V gave up 2 bases and J gave up 3 bases, with 17 bases separating them. In germline, CDR1 is SGHTA, CDR2 FQGNSA. The CDR3 is made up of 16 amino acids. This CDR3 is CASSLNTGTSFYEQYF. Here the CDR3 DNA reads TGTGCCAGCAGCTTAAACACCGGGACATCATTCTACGAGCAGTACTTC.

This chain uses TRBV4-3 with TRBJ2-2; D gene unclear. The V gene's germline CDR1 is LGHNA and CDR2 YSLEER. V gave up 0 bases and J gave up 4 bases, with 6 bases separating them. The CDR3 extends over 14 amino acids. The DNA of the CDR3 is TGCGCCAGCAGCCAAGATAGTGGCACCGGGGAGCTGTTTTTT. This sequence encodes CASSQDSGTGELFF.

The genes are TRBV9 and TRBJ2-7; 8 positions match TRBD1. In germline, CDR1 is SGDLS, CDR2 YYNGEE. J lost 1 base, V lost 3 bases, and 3 bases had no gene match. This CDR3 has 14 amino acids. CDR3 DNA: TGTGCCAGCAGCGAGACAGGGGATTCCTACGAGCAGTACTTC. Its protein product is CASSETGDSYEQYF.

The gene calls are TRBV7-2 and TRBJ2-3, with TRBD2 as a possible D gene (5 bases). The V end lost 4 bases, the J end lost 6 bases, and 11 bases lay between the germline ends. The CDR3 runs 13 residues. The germline gives CDR1 SGHTA, CDR2 FQGNSA. DNA for the CDR3: TGTGCCAGCAGCTCCGGGATTGGGGATACGCAGTATTTT. Translating gives CASSSGIGDTQYF.

The genes are TRBV18 and TRBJ2-1, with 8 bases lining up with TRBD2. The CDR3 covers 14 residues. CDR1 and CDR2 (germline): KGHSH, LQKENI. J gave up 4 bases and V 4 bases, and 3 bases lay outside the gene matches. The CDR3 sequence: CASSQTSGYNEQFF. The CDR3 DNA follows: TGTGCCAGCTCACAAACTAGCGGTTACAATGAGCAGTTCTTC. Full variable domain (remainder filled in from reference TRBV18 and TRBJ2-1): NAGVMQNPRHLVRRRGQEARLRCSPMKGHSHVYWYRQLPEEGLKFMVYLQKENIIDESGMPKERFSAEFPKEGPSILRIQQVVRGDSAAYFCASSQTSGYNEQFFGPGTRLTVL.

This clone was picked up one time. This chain connects TRBV19 to TRBJ1-5; D may be TRBD1 (6 bases). The CDR3 has 11 amino acids. The germline V and J ends were trimmed by 10 bases and 13 bases, with 17 bases remaining between them. Germline values: CDR1 LNHDA, CDR2 SQIVND (reference sequence). This CDR3 is CATTDPGQQHF. In DNA, the CDR3 is TGTGCCACCACGGACCCGGGACAACAGCATTTT.

The chain links TRBV5-6 to TRBJ1-3; D is ambiguous. With 1 base removed from V and 0 bases from J, the gap between germline ends came to 14 bases. The CDR3 has 17 amino acids. Germline-derived CDR1 and CDR2 are SGHDT and YYEEEE. This CDR3 is CASSLRGLGSSGNTIYF. The DNA of the CDR3 is TGTGCCAGCAGCTTGCGGGGATTAGGAAGCTCTGGAAACACCATATATTTT.

The genes are TRBV19 and TRBJ2-1; TRBD2 matches 8 bases. V lost 5 bases, J lost 5 bases, and 11 bases stayed unmatched. Looked up from germline, CDR1 is LNHDA and CDR2 is SQIVND (reference sequence). The CDR3 sequence is 16 residues long. This chain's CDR3 is CASSVSGGLANNEQFF. The CDR3 bases are TGTGCCAGTAGTGTATCGGGAGGGCTCGCGAACAATGAGCAGTTCTTC.

This chain joins TRBV30 and TRBJ1-5; TRBD1 might be the D (6 bases). The germline V gene has CDR1 GTSNPN and CDR2 SVGIG (reference sequence). The CDR3 is 15 amino acids. The V and J ends lost 4 bases and 6 bases respectively, with 19 bases between them. Here the CDR3 DNA reads TGTGCCTGGACCCCATTGGGGCAGGGGCGTCAGCCCCAGCATTTT. As protein: CAWTPLGQGRQPQHF.

This sequence joins TRBV2 and TRBJ2-1; 8 bases match TRBD1. Germline trimming cut 1 base from V and 4 bases from J; bases unmatched to any gene: 15. Germline CDR1 is SNHLY and CDR2 is FYNNEI. The CDR3 consists of 19 residues. CDR3 in amino acids: CASSEVQAGGMGGYNEQFF. The DNA of the CDR3 is TGTGCCAGCAGTGAAGTCCAGGCAGGGGGCATGGGCGGATACAATGAGCAGTTCTTC. The full variable domain, rest sourced from reference TRBV2 and TRBJ2-1, is EPEVTQTPSHQVTQMGQEVILRCVPISNHLYFYWYRQILGQKVEFLVSFYNNEISEKSEIFDDQFSVERPDGSNFTLKIRSTKLEDSAMYFCASSEVQAGGMGGYNEQFFGPGTRLTVL.

The genes are TRBV21-1 and TRBJ1-5; the table's D call of TRBD1 was not tested on the DNA. TRBV21-1 is annotated as a pseudogene. The CDR3 has 17 amino acids. The CDR3 loop reads CASRRPRKGASNQPQHF. The CDR3 nucleotides are TGTGCCAGCAGAAGACCCCGTAAGGGGGCAAGCAATCAGCCCCAGCATTTT.

The DNA of the CDR3 is TGTGCCAGCAGCGTCTCCGGGACTACCGGCGGAGATACGCAGTATTTT. Encoded protein: CASSVSGTTGGDTQYF. The V call is TRBV9, the J call TRBJ2-3, with 7 bases that match TRBD2. Germline values: CDR1 SGDLS, CDR2 YYNGEE. V shed 2 bases and J 5 bases; nucleotides not matched to a gene: 11. The CDR3 sequence is 16 residues long.

This chain links TRBV19 with TRBJ1-2; the D gene is possibly TRBD1 (6 bases). V was clipped by 5 bases and J by 3 bases, with 19 bases between them. The germline gives CDR1 LNHDA, CDR2 SQIVND (reference sequence). This CDR3 contains 16 residues. CDR3 sequence reads: CASSDPGRGGDYGYTF. The CDR3 DNA sequence: TGTGCCAGTAGTGACCCCGGCCGGGGGGGCGACTATGGCTACACCTTC.

Comments on this clone: The same CDR3 can be traced to other DNA sequences in this sample. This chain uses TRBV6-6 with TRBJ2-2; D is uncertain. Trimming left V 7 bases short and J 5 bases short, with 11 bases between. There are 13 residues in the CDR3. Germline CDR1 MNHNY, CDR2 SVGAGI (reference sequence). The CDR3 DNA is TGTGCCAGCACTAGAAGTAATACCGGGGAGCTGTTTTTT. Residues: CASTRSNTGELFF.

This chain uses TRBV7-3 with TRBJ2-2; the match to TRBD1 covers 7 bases. The CDR3 runs to 15 residues. V dropped 3 bases and J dropped 3; count of bases not matched to a gene: 4. CDR1 and CDR2 from the germline V gene are SGHTA and FQGTGA. The CDR3 DNA follows: TGTGCCAGCAGCTTCGAGACAGGGTACACCGGGGAGCTGTTTTTT. Amino acids: CASSFETGYTGELFF.

The rearrangement links TRBV2 to TRBJ2-5; 10 bases fit TRBD1. Germline V gives CDR1 SNHLY, CDR2 FYNNEI. The CDR3 has 15 amino acids. J lost 5 bases, V lost 9 bases, and 12 bases had no gene match. CDR3 sequence: CARRQGAEYTETQYF. The CDR3 DNA reads as TGTGCCAGGAGACAGGGGGCGGAGTACACGGAGACCCAGTACTTC.

The genes are TRBV5-6 and TRBJ2-7; D is uncertain. V gave up 1 base and J gave up 3 bases, with 2 bases separating them. The CDR3 runs to 11 residues. CDR1 SGHDT and CDR2 YYEEEE come from the germline V gene. The CDR3 bases are TGTGCCAGCAGCTTGTACTACGAGCAGTACTTC. Translated, it gives CASSLYYEQYF.

This clone has a handful of counts. J is TRBJ2-5 and V is TRBV9; D remains unclear. The V gene's germline CDR1 is SGDLS and CDR2 YYNGEE. CDR3 size: 14 residues. Trimming left V 0 bases short and J 5 bases short, with 11 bases between. Here the CDR3 reads CASSVDPSSETQYF. CDR3 DNA: TGTGCCAGCAGCGTAGACCCCAGTTCTGAGACCCAGTACTTC.

This chain connects TRBV7-9 to TRBJ2-7; unclear D gene. The V and J ends lost 1 base and 6 bases respectively, with 7 bases between them. Germline-derived CDR1 and CDR2 are SEHNR and FQNEAQ (reference sequence). This CDR3 has 12 amino acids. The CDR3: CASSLGVGEQYF. The CDR3 coding sequence is TGTGCCAGCAGCTTAGGAGTCGGCGAGCAGTACTTC.

The chain carries TRBV6-5 and TRBJ2-3; D might be TRBD1 (5 bases). The ends were cut back, 6 bases at V and 1 base at J, with 11 bases in the middle. Germline CDR1 reads MNHEY; CDR2 reads SVGAGI. The CDR3 is 14 amino acids. The CDR3 bases are TGTGCCAGCAGACCTATAGGGGGCACAGATACGCAGTATTTT. Translated: CASRPIGGTDTQYF.

This chain links TRBV7-3 with TRBJ2-1, with 11 bases identical to TRBD2. V lost 4 bases, J lost 2 bases, and 4 bases stayed unmatched. This CDR3 has 16 amino acids. Per the germline V gene, CDR1 is SGHTA and CDR2 is FQGTGA. This CDR3 reads CASSSETSGAYNEQFF. CDR3 coding DNA: TGTGCCAGCAGCTCCGAGACTAGCGGGGCCTACAATGAGCAGTTCTTC.

The CDR3 DNA reads TGTGCCTGGAGTGTTGGAGGGGCCGATACGCAGTATTTT. Protein product: CAWSVGGADTQYF. The chain couples TRBV30 to TRBJ2-3, with a possible D match to TRBD2 (6 bases). Trimming stripped 0 bases from V and 6 bases from J, with 10 bases between. Looked up from germline, CDR1 is GTSNPN and CDR2 is SVGIG (reference sequence). The CDR3 extends over 13 amino acids.

The table lists this clone with a count of one. The J gene is TRBJ2-1, the V gene TRBV7-8, with 12 positions matching TRBD2. The CDR3 totals 15 residues. The V and J ends lost 4 bases and 7 bases, in that order; junction bases with no gene match: 5. Looked up from germline, CDR1 is SGHVS and CDR2 is FQNEAQ. CDR3 residues: CASSSSGRALNEQFF. The DNA for the CDR3 is TGTGCCAGCAGCTCTAGCGGGAGGGCCTTAAATGAGCAGTTCTTC.

V and J are TRBV4-3 and TRBJ2-1; 12 positions agree with TRBD1. After removal of 3 bases from V and 9 bases from J, the junction contained 15 bases not matched to a gene. Germline loops: CDR1 LGHNA, CDR2 YSLEER. The CDR3 sequence is 18 residues long. The CDR3 spells CASSQAGVSGTGGGEQFF. In nucleotides, the CDR3 is TGCGCCAGCAGCCAGGCAGGGGTTTCCGGGACAGGGGGCGGTGAGCAGTTCTTC.

This chain links TRBV11-2 with TRBJ2-3, with D possibly being TRBD2 (6 bases). The germline V gene has CDR1 SGHAT and CDR2 FQNNGV. The CDR3 extends over 15 amino acids. V was clipped by 1 base and J by 5 bases, with 13 bases between them. The CDR3 loop reads CASSLARTGGDTQYF. As DNA, the CDR3 is TGTGCCAGCAGCTTAGCCCGGACCGGGGGAGATACGCAGTATTTT.

The chain links TRBV27 to TRBJ2-3; TRBD2 agrees at 12 bases. The V and J ends lost 5 bases and 4 bases, in that order; junction bases with no gene match: 7. This CDR3 has 16 residues. The germline gives CDR1 MNHEY, CDR2 SMNVEV (reference sequence). CDR3 sequence reads: CASSHLAGGPSDTQYF. As DNA, the CDR3 is TGTGCCAGCAGTCACCTAGCGGGAGGGCCCTCAGATACGCAGTATTTT.